The TCR beta chain under discussion was sequenced for a study of cytomegalovirus exposure and HLA in healthy donors. PCR involved 60 Vbeta and 13 Jbeta primers. Sequencing was performed with immunoSEQ multiplex PCR; in TCRdb, only in-frame clones are kept and a portion is missing. Among over 150,000 clones listed, roughly 79% were seen once. The sequence was collected from a male donor in good health and CMV-seronegative. Sample: PBMCs.

The CDR3 spells CAWSSPGAETQYF. CDR3 in DNA: TGTGCCTGGAGCTCCCCCGGTGCAGAGACCCAGTACTTC. The chain carries TRBV30 and TRBJ2-5; no clear D. The V end was cut by 3 bases, the J end by 4 bases, with 12 bases between. The CDR3 extends over 13 amino acids. Germline-derived CDR1 and CDR2 are GTSNPN and SVGIG (reference sequence).